This TCR beta chain is drawn from a study of cytomegalovirus exposure and HLA in healthy donors. Study details: A preliminary data release comprised tens of millions of unique TCRs obtained from HLA-typed donors.

This clone came up a few times. Its target is unknown. Study observations and caveats: The authors assumed roughly uniform sequencing depth across donors for presence/absence analyses.

60 Vbeta and 13 Jbeta primers were used in PCR. TCRdb keeps only in-frame clones here, not all; method: immunoSEQ multiplex PCR. The sample has under 200,000 clones, roughly 77% seen once. The junction had 6 bases not matched to a gene; V was cut back by 5 bases and J by 0 bases. The CDR3 covers 15 residues. Germline V gives CDR1 LNHDA, CDR2 SQIVND (reference sequence). This chain connects TRBV19 to TRBJ2-7; 8 nucleotides agree with TRBD2. Sequenced input: PBMCs. This receptor was taken from a male donor in good health and CMV-seropositive. The CDR3 region is CASSFSGESSYEQYF. CDR3 coding DNA: TGTGCCAGTAGTTTTAGCGGGGAGAGCTCCTACGAGCAGTACTTC.